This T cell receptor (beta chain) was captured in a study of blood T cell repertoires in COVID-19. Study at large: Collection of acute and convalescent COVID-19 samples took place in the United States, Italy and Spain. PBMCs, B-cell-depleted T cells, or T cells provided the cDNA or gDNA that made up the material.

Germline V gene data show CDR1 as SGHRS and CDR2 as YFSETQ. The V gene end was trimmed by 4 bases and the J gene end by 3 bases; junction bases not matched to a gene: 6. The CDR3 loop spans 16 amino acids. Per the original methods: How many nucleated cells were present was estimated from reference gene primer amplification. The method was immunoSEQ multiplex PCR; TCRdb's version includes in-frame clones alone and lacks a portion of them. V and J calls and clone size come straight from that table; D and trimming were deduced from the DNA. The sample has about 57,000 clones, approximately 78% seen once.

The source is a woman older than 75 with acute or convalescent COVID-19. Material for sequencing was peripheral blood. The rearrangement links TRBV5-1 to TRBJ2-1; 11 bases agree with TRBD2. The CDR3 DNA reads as TGCGCCAGCAGCGCAACGACTAGCGGGATCTACAATGAGCAGTTCTTC. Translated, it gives CASSATTSGIYNEQFF.